One and the same sample provided the 4 T cell receptor beta chains below, sequenced in a study of blood T cells in healthy people across ages. Using a J-beta primer mix together with a sample-barcoded 5' primer, a second PCR was run for roughly 7 to 12 cycles. TCRdb passed the 5' RACE reads through MiXCR, listing each CDR3 protein once. This table holds about 730,000 distinct CDR3 sequences, approximately 43% found once. Material: blood. Receptor source: a woman aged 60-70 years in good health.

In regard to this clonotype: A read error may produce the germline difference seen at one junction end. This rearrangement joins TRBV4-1 to TRBJ1-1, with a tentative D call TRBD1 (6 bases). Germline CDR1 MGHRA, CDR2 YSYEKL. The CDR3 totals 15 residues. The CDR3 nucleotides are TGCGCCAGCGGCCAAGAGAGGGGGATAATCCCTGAAGCTTTCTTT. As protein: CASGQERGIIPEAFF.

The chain uses TRBV10-3 and TRBJ2-7; 7 bases are shared with TRBD1. CDR1 and CDR2 (germline): ENHRY, SYGVKD. This CDR3 contains 11 residues. After removal of 10 bases from V and 6 bases from J, the junction contained 6 bases not matched to a gene. The CDR3: CATRTGVEQYF. CDR3 DNA sequence: TGTGCCACCAGAACAGGGGTCGAGCAGTACTTC.

The chain combines TRBV29-1 with TRBJ1-4; 9 bases agree with TRBD1. The CDR3 is 14 residues long. Germline-derived CDR1 and CDR2 are SQVTM and ANQGSEA. V trimming: 4 bases; J trimming: 6 bases; junction bases outside the gene matches: 6. This CDR3 is CSVGPQGAHEKLFF. CDR3 coding DNA: TGCAGCGTTGGCCCACAGGGGGCCCATGAAAAACTGTTTTTT.

CDR3 loop: CASTGPGTSIYEQFF. For the CDR3, the DNA is TGTGCCAGCACAGGGCCCGGGACTAGCATCTATGAGCAGTTCTTC. The chain is built from TRBV28 and TRBJ2-1; TRBD2 matches 9 bases. J was trimmed by 8 bases and V by 7 bases; bases with no gene match: 12. Germline CDR1 is MDHEN and CDR2 is SYDVKM. This CDR3 spans 15 amino acids.